The entry below gives a single T cell receptor (beta chain) sequence along with its context. Antigen specificity is unknown. This specimen belongs to a study of cytomegalovirus exposure and HLA in healthy donors. Notes on the study in general: Accurate HLA-A and HLA-B prediction from TCR beta sequences was reported for most subjects.

Germline CDR1 is SQVTM and CDR2 is ANQGSEA. CDR3 length: 12 amino acids. Trimming left V 5 bases short and J 1 base short, with 6 bases between. Vbeta (60) and Jbeta (13) primers were used in the PCR. This table comes from immunoSEQ multiplex PCR, and its TCRdb copy is limited to in-frame clones, with some not included. The sample yields 140,000 to 150,000 clones, approximately 82% seen once. The clonotype was recovered from a woman aged 55-69 years in good health and CMV-seropositive. Material: PBMCs. The V gene is TRBV29-1, the J gene TRBJ1-5; D is unresolved. The DNA of the CDR3 is TGCAGCGTTCAGGCGAGCAATCAGCCCCAGCATTTT. Translated, it gives CSVQASNQPQHF.